This T cell receptor (beta chain) derives from a study of T cell repertoires in cytomegalovirus infection. This clonotype was recorded at least ten times. Its target is unknown. One junction end disagrees with the germline gene, perhaps due to a read error. One entry per CDR3 protein results from TCRdb running MiXCR on the reads. The table has around 350,000 distinct CDR3 sequences, over 15% seen once. The study, taken as a whole, reports: Identification of carriers of CMV plus the relevant HLA was performed using cumulative public TCR beta family frequency.

Germline CDR1 is SGHVS and CDR2 is FQNEAQ. CDR3 length equals 12 residues. J is TRBJ2-1 and V is TRBV7-8, with D uncertain. The clonotype comes from a human donor in good health (CMV status not recorded). Some clones in this sample may be carry-over from other donors' samples. Sample: PBMCs. In nucleotides, the CDR3 is TGTGCCAGCAGTTTAGGGATCAATGAGCAGTTCTTC. Amino acid sequence: CASSLGINEQFF. The full variable domain, its missing parts supplied by reference TRBV7-8 and TRBJ2-1, is GAGVSQSPRYKVAKRGQDVALRCDPISGHVSLFWYQQALGQGPEFLTYFQNEAQLDKSGLPSDRFFAERPEGSVSTLKIQRTQQEDSAVYLCASSLGINEQFFGPGTRLTVL.